What follows are 25 T cell receptor beta chains derived from one specimen sequenced in a study of blood T cell repertoires in COVID-19. Clones were sequenced by immunoSEQ multiplex PCR, and TCRdb holds only the in-frame ones, with some missing. The table shows about 220,000 clones, with 75% to 85% occurring only once. Sequencing used peripheral blood. These receptors were taken from a human donor in a cohort sampled during active COVID-19.

The chain recombines TRBV7-9 with TRBJ1-5, with D unclear. CDR3 length: 17 amino acids. Trimming pared 1 base from V and 2 bases from J, leaving 15 bases between. In germline, CDR1 is SEHNR, CDR2 FQNEAQ (reference sequence). This CDR3 is CASSLEPFTVGNQPQHF. DNA for the CDR3: TGTGCCAGCAGCTTAGAACCATTTACAGTAGGCAATCAGCCCCAGCATTTT. Full variable domain (rest looked up from reference TRBV7-9 and TRBJ1-5): DTGVSQNPRHKITKRGQNVTFRCDPISEHNRLYWYRQTLGQGPEFLTYFQNEAQLEKSRLLSDRFSAERPKGSFSTLEIQRTEQGDSAMYLCASSLEPFTVGNQPQHFGDGTRLSIL.

The chain carries TRBV11-3 and TRBJ2-1, with 11 bases aligning to TRBD2. The junction had 12 bases not matched to a gene; V was cut back by 5 bases and J by 9 bases. This CDR3 is 16 amino acids long. Germline CDR1 and CDR2: SGHNT and YENEEA. The CDR3 coding sequence is TGTGCCAGCAGCCGGGGTGCGGGACTAGCGGATGTTGAGCAGTTCTTC. It encodes CASSRGAGLADVEQFF.

The chain couples TRBV5-6 to TRBJ1-2; D unresolved. Trimming stripped 2 bases from V and 7 bases from J, with 15 bases between. The CDR3 is made up of 14 amino acids. The germline CDR1 and CDR2 sequences are SGHDT and YYEEEE. The CDR3 protein is CASSFRGWGGGYTF. The CDR3 nucleotides read TGTGCCAGCAGCTTCCGAGGGTGGGGTGGTGGCTACACCTTC.

The count of this clone is one. The chain joins TRBV19 to TRBJ2-2, with 9 bases matching TRBD2. The CDR3 sequence is 15 residues long. V trimming: 10 bases; J trimming: 0 bases; junction bases outside the gene matches: 6. Germline CDR1 is LNHDA and CDR2 is SQIVND (reference sequence). The CDR3: CAIRGRGTNTGELFF. DNA for the CDR3: TGTGCCATCCGCGGGAGGGGGACGAACACCGGGGAGCTGTTTTTT.

This clone is a singleton in its sample. This sequence joins TRBV5-4 and TRBJ1-4; D remains unclear. V was trimmed by 2 bases and J by 5 bases, leaving 10 bases between them. This CDR3 contains 14 residues. Germline values: CDR1 SGHNT, CDR2 YYREEE (reference sequence). Here the CDR3 reads CASSLSQENEKLFF. The CDR3 region has the DNA TGTGCCAGCAGCTTATCTCAGGAAAATGAAAAACTGTTTTTT.

The chain's CDR3 is CSASGTSGFSQETQYF. CDR3 nucleotide sequence: TGCAGTGCTAGTGGGACTAGCGGGTTCAGCCAAGAGACCCAGTACTTC. The J gene is TRBJ2-5, the V gene TRBV20-1; 12 positions match TRBD2. V lost 3 bases, J lost 1 base, and 6 bases stayed unmatched. Germline CDR1 reads DFQATT; CDR2 reads SNEGSKA (reference sequence). CDR3 length equals 16 residues.

The chain uses TRBV4-3 and TRBJ2-3, with 12 positions matching TRBD2. Losses at the gene ends were 0 bases for V and 1 base for J; bases not matched to a gene: 8. Germline V gene lookup returns CDR1 LGHNA and CDR2 YSLEER. The CDR3 sequence is 19 residues long. For the CDR3, the DNA is TGCGCCAGCAGCCAAGATGGGCTAGCGGGGGGGCTTGGCACAGATACGCAGTATTTT. Amino acid sequence: CASSQDGLAGGLGTDTQYF.

The chain has TRBV28 and TRBJ1-6; D is ambiguous. CDR3 size: 15 residues. CDR1 and CDR2 (germline): MDHEN, SYDVKM. V dropped 3 bases and J dropped 5 bases, with 11 bases sitting between them. CDR3 protein: CASSFADNHNSPLHF. CDR3 DNA sequence: TGTGCCAGCAGTTTCGCCGACAACCATAATTCACCCCTCCACTTT.

This sequence joins TRBV5-1 and TRBJ2-1, with D maybe TRBD2 (5 bases). V was cut by 3 bases and J by 4 bases, with 17 bases left in between. This CDR3 is 16 amino acids long. CDR1 is SGHRS, CDR2 YFSETQ, per germline. As DNA, the CDR3 is TGCGCCAGCAGCTCGCTCGCAAGCGGTAGATACAATGAGCAGTTCTTC. Its translation is CASSSLASGRYNEQFF.

The chain has TRBV16 and TRBJ2-1; 8 bases are shared with TRBD2. The CDR3 is 16 amino acids. Germline CDR1 is KGHSY and CDR2 is FQNENV. V was pared by 0 bases and J by 4 bases, with 5 bases of the junction left unmatched. CDR3 sequence: CASSQSRGGTYNEQFF. CDR3 in DNA: TGTGCCAGCAGCCAATCTCGCGGGGGGACTTACAATGAGCAGTTCTTC.

The chain carries TRBV7-2 and TRBJ2-3; 8 nucleotides align to TRBD2. With 0 bases clipped from V and 7 bases from J, the junction kept 9 bases outside the gene matches. This CDR3 region has 16 residues. Germline-derived CDR1 and CDR2 are SGHTA and FQGNSA. The CDR3 DNA is TGTGCCAGCAGCTTAGCATTAGCGGGGATTATGAATACGCAGTATTTT. It yields the protein CASSLALAGIMNTQYF. The whole variable domain, remainder taken from reference TRBV7-2 and TRBJ2-3, is GAGVSQSPSNKVTEKGKDVELRCDPISGHTALYWYRQSLGQGLEFLIYFQGNSAPDKSGLPSDRFSAERTGGSVSTLTIQRTQQEDSAVYLCASSLALAGIMNTQYFGPGTRLTVL.

The chain has TRBV19 and TRBJ1-5, with 7 bases identical to TRBD1. Germline values: CDR1 LNHDA, CDR2 SQIVND (reference sequence). V was pared by 4 bases and J by 9 bases, with 6 bases of the junction left unmatched. The CDR3 extends over 13 amino acids. The CDR3, as DNA: TGTGCCAGTAGTAGAGGGGGCAGACGGCCCCAGCATTTT. This sequence encodes CASSRGGRRPQHF.

The genes are TRBV19 and TRBJ1-2; a weak D match, TRBD1 (6 bases). Germline V lookup: CDR1 LNHDA, CDR2 SQIVND (reference sequence). V dropped 0 bases and J dropped 7 bases, with 15 bases sitting between them. The CDR3 spans 15 residues. CDR3 nucleotides: TGTGCCAGTAGTATAGACCGACAGGCCCCCGGTGGCTACACCTTC. Translating gives CASSIDRQAPGGYTF. The variable domain in full, completed from reference TRBV19 and TRBJ1-2, reads DGGITQSPKYLFRKEGQNVTLSCEQNLNHDAMYWYRQDPGQGLRLIYYSQIVNDFQKGDIAEGYSVSREKKESFPLTVTSAQKNPTAFYLCASSIDRQAPGGYTFGSGTRLTVV.

The V and J genes are TRBV5-4 and TRBJ1-1, with TRBD1 identical over 10 bases. From germline, CDR1 is SGHNT and CDR2 YYREEE (reference sequence). CDR3 length equals 15 residues. Trimming at V came to 5 bases and at J to 5 bases, leaving 9 bases not matched to a gene. In nucleotides, the CDR3 is TGTGCCAGCAGTGGCGGGGGACAGGGGAGAACTGAAGCTTTCTTT. Encoded protein: CASSGGGQGRTEAFF.

The chain uses TRBV28 and TRBJ1-5; D perhaps matches TRBD1 (5 bases). Trimming pared 4 bases from V and 2 bases from J, leaving 9 bases between. The CDR3 totals 14 residues. CDR1 is MDHEN, CDR2 SYDVKM, per germline. DNA for the CDR3: TGTGCCAGCAGTTCGACAGCTCGCAATCAGCCCCAGCATTTT. This encodes CASSSTARNQPQHF.

This chain joins TRBV3-1 (or the pseudogene TRBV3-2) and TRBJ2-5, with 7 nucleotides matching TRBD1. The CDR3 runs to 15 residues. Germline CDR1 reads LGHDT; CDR2 reads YNNKEL (reference sequence). V shed 3 bases and J 2 bases; nucleotides not matched to a gene: 6. The DNA of the CDR3 is TGTGCCAGCAGCCATAGTGGGACAGTACAAGAGACCCAGTACTTC. Residues: CASSHSGTVQETQYF.

This clone was picked up one time. V usage is TRBV28 and J usage is TRBJ1-3; tentatively, D is TRBD1 (5 bases). The CDR3 length is 16 residues. V lost 5 bases to trimming and J lost 2 bases, with 16 bases between them. Germline values: CDR1 MDHEN, CDR2 SYDVKM. Here the CDR3 reads CASSGPQGATGNTIYF. CDR3 bases: TGTGCCAGCAGTGGGCCCCAGGGCGCAACTGGAAACACCATATATTTT.

The chain uses TRBV28 and TRBJ2-7; D may match TRBD1 or TRBD2 (6 bases each). There are 14 residues in the CDR3. CDR1 is MDHEN and CDR2 is SYDVKM in the germline V gene. V lost 6 bases and J 4 bases, leaving 16 bases between the germline ends. The CDR3 nucleotides are TGTGCCAGCAGCTTACAGGGTCGGGGGTACGAGCAGTACTTC. Protein: CASSLQGRGYEQYF.

The genes are TRBV6-5 and TRBJ1-1; 7 bases line up with TRBD1. In germline, CDR1 is MNHEY, CDR2 SVGAGI. V was clipped by 8 bases and J by 3 bases; unmatched bases: 12. The CDR3 spans 15 residues. The CDR3 reads CASRRQGIGYTEAFF. CDR3 sequence (DNA): TGTGCCAGCCGTAGACAGGGAATAGGTTACACTGAAGCTTTCTTT.

The chain couples TRBV3-1 (or the pseudogene TRBV3-2) to TRBJ2-2; D is perhaps TRBD1 (6 bases). V was pared by 10 bases and J by 2 bases, with 14 bases between. The CDR3 runs 14 residues. Germline-derived CDR1 and CDR2 are LGHDT and YNNKEL (reference sequence). CDR3 in amino acids: CATQGQSNTGELFF. In nucleotides, the CDR3 is TGTGCCACCCAGGGGCAGAGCAACACCGGGGAGCTGTTTTTT.

The CDR3 spells CASSQETAGLPDTQYF. The DNA of the CDR3 is TGTGCCAGCAGCCAAGAGACAGCGGGTTTACCAGATACGCAGTATTTT. This rearrangement joins TRBV3-1 (or the pseudogene TRBV3-2) to TRBJ2-3; the D gene is possibly TRBD2 (6 bases). Per germline, CDR1 LGHDT and CDR2 YNNKEL (reference sequence). There are 16 residues in the CDR3. Trimming stripped 0 bases from V and 4 bases from J, with 14 bases between.

J is TRBJ2-7 and V is TRBV12-3 or TRBV12-4, with a tentative D call TRBD1 (6 bases). The CDR3 loop spans 13 amino acids. V lost 2 bases and J lost 3, with 8 bases in between. Here the CDR3 DNA reads TGTGCCAGCAGTTTACAGGGGCTCTACGAGCAGTACTTC. This translates into CASSLQGLYEQYF.

CDR3 in DNA: TGTGCCAGCAGCCGCGGGGACGACTATGGCTACACCTTC. It is translated as CASSRGDDYGYTF. The chain combines TRBV3-1 (or the pseudogene TRBV3-2) with TRBJ1-2; D is perhaps TRBD1 (5 bases). The CDR3 totals 13 residues. Trimming shortened V by 4 bases and J by 3 bases, and 9 bases separated the two germline ends. From germline, CDR1 is LGHDT and CDR2 YNNKEL (reference sequence).

The chain combines TRBV10-3 with TRBJ1-1; TRBD1 matches 7 bases. Per the germline V gene, CDR1 is ENHRY and CDR2 is SYGVKD. The CDR3 consists of 12 residues. With V trimmed by 8 bases and J by 5 bases, 5 bases remained unmatched. The chain's CDR3 is CAIGTGVTEAFF. The CDR3 DNA reads TGTGCCATCGGAACAGGGGTGACTGAAGCTTTCTTT.

The rearrangement uses TRBV5-1 and TRBJ2-2, with D tentatively TRBD1 (5 bases). Germline V gene lookup returns CDR1 SGHRS and CDR2 YFSETQ. The CDR3 consists of 16 residues. Between the trimmed V and J ends, which lost 0 bases and 3 bases, there was a span of 12 bases. The CDR3 DNA reads TGCGCCAGCAGCTTGGTAGCAGGGCAGGACACCGGGGAGCTGTTTTTT. As protein: CASSLVAGQDTGELFF.